The T cell receptor (beta chain) described here comes from a study of CD8 T cells in Susac syndrome. Broader study findings: TCR sequencing and HLA analysis covered a relatively small number of individuals.

To note about this clonotype: Its antigen is as yet unknown.

The multiple sclerosis controls were treatment-naive patients with relapsing-remitting disease that was stable or active. RNA was extracted with the RNeasy kit, and a quantity of 0.5 to 1 ug was reverse transcribed using random hexamers. Multiplex PCR with immunoSEQ amplified the TCR beta CDR3 across 54 Vbeta and 13 Jbeta. TCRdb re-derived calls from the immunoSEQ multiplex PCR reads in MiXCR, one entry per CDR3 protein. The data contain roughly 150,000 distinct CDR3 sequences, around 94% of them singletons. The CDR3 spans 12 residues. From germline, CDR1 is SGHTA and CDR2 FQGNSA. Trimming stripped 7 bases from V and 4 bases from J, with 8 bases between.

V gene TRBV7-2 combines with J gene TRBJ1-5, with unresolved D. This sequence originates from a human donor with multiple sclerosis. The specimen was CD4+ T cells from PBMCs. CDR3 nucleotides: TGTGCCAGCAAGAGAGGGAATCAGCCCCAGCATTTT. Encoded protein: CASKRGNQPQHF.